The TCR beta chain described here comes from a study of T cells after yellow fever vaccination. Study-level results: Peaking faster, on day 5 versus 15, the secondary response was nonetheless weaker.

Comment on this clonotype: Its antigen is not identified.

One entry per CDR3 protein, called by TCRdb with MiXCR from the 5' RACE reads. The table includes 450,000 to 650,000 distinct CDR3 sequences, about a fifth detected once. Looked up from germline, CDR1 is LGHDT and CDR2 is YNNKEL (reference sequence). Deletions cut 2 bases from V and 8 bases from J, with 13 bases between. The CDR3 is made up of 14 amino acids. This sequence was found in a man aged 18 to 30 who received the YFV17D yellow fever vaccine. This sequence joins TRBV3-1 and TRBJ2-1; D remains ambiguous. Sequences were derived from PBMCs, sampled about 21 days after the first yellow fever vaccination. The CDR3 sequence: CASSQKVVMDEQFF. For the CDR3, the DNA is TGTGCCAGCAGCCAAAAGGTAGTTATGGATGAGCAGTTCTTC.